This TCR beta chain stems from a study of T cell changes during pregnancy in multiple sclerosis. The table came from immunoSEQ multiplex PCR; TCRdb's copy has only in-frame clones and leaves some out. The profile covers fewer than 50,000 clones, with 92% appearing a single time and about 5.5% taken by the ten largest. This CDR3 has 15 residues. The V and J ends lost 0 bases and 3 bases respectively, with 13 bases between them. Germline V lookup: CDR1 SGDLS, CDR2 YYNGEE. The source material was CD8+ T cells from peripheral blood mononuclear cells, sampled in the third trimester of pregnancy. The TCR comes from a female donor with multiple sclerosis, enrolled in a pregnancy study. The rearrangement joins TRBV9 to TRBJ2-7, with D possibly matching TRBD2 (6 bases). This CDR3 reads CASSVGGVGNYEQYF. The CDR3 bases are TGTGCCAGCAGCGTAGGGGGGGTCGGAAACTACGAGCAGTACTTC.